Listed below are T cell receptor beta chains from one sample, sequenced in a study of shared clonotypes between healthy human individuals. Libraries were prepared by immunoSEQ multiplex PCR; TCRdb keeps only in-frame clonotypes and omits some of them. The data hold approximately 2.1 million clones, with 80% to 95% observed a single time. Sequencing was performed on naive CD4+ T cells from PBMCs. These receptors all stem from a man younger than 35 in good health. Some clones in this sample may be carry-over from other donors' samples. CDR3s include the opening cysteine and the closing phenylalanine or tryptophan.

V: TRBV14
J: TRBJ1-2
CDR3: CASSQVDGYGYTF

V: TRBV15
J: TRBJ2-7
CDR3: CATSRGVSRGPNYEQYF

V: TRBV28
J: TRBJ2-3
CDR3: CASSTSTDTQYF

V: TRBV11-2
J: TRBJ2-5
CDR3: CASSLPGGRAGETQYF

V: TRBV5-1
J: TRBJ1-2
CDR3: CASSPVRGHGYTF

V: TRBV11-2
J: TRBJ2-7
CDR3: CASSLGGRSYEQYF

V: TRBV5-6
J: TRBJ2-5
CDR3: CASSTRDYPQETQYF

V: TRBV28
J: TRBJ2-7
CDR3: CASSLGDRYKVRVYEQYF

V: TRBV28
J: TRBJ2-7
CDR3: CASTTSAGGGSYEQYF

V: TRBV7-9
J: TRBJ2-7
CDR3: CASSRTGPYEQYF

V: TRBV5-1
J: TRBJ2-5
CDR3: CASSLGGIQETQYF

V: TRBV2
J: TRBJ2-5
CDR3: CASSKQGGKETQYF

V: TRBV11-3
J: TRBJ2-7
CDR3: CASSYRTVGTYEQYF

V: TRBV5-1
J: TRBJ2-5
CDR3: CASSFRGGRETQYF